The 28 T cell receptor beta chains reported below all come from one sample, sequenced in a study of CD8 T cells in ankylosing spondylitis. TCRdb reprocessed the 5' RACE reads via MiXCR and lists one record per CDR3 protein. This table holds 250,000 to 400,000 distinct CDR3 sequences, roughly 11% found once. The sequenced sample consisted of blood, either unsorted or a sorted T cell fraction (not recorded which). These receptors all stem from a female donor with ankylosing spondylitis or in good health (not recorded which).

This clonotype was seen repeatedly, ten times or more. The genes are TRBV9 and TRBJ2-1; D ambiguous. The CDR3 has 11 residues. Germline CDR1 is SGDLS and CDR2 is YYNGEE. V was pared by 4 bases and J by 5 bases, with 4 bases between. DNA for the CDR3: TGTGCCAGCAGCCGGAACAATGAGCAGTTCTTC. Translation gives CASSRNNEQFF.

This clonotype occurred a few times. The rearrangement links TRBV9 to TRBJ2-1; D ambiguous. CDR1 is SGDLS and CDR2 is YYNGEE in the germline V gene. This CDR3 region has 17 residues. V lost 4 bases and J 1 base, leaving 18 bases between the germline ends. CDR3: CASSPTSWLRSYNEQFF. DNA for the CDR3: TGTGCCAGCAGCCCCACCTCGTGGCTGCGATCCTACAATGAGCAGTTCTTC.

This clonotype was observed many times. An end of the junction differs from the germline gene, which may be a read error. The rearrangement joins TRBV7-6 to TRBJ2-3, with TRBD1 matching over 8 bases. The CDR3 has 10 residues. Germline V gene sequence: CDR1 SGHVS, CDR2 FNYEAQ. CDR3 sequence reads: CASGQGAQNF. The DNA for the CDR3 is TGTGCCAGCGGACAGGGAGCCCAGAATTTT. The whole variable domain, filled in from reference TRBV7-6 and TRBJ2-3, reads GAGVSQSPRYKVTKRGQDVALRCDPISGHVSLYWYRQALGQGPEFLTYFNYEAQQDKSGLPNDRFSAERPEGSISTLTIQRTEQRDSAMYRCASGQGAQNFGPGTRLTVL.

Many counts were recorded for this clonotype. The chain is built from TRBV12-3 or TRBV12-4 and TRBJ2-2, with TRBD1 identical over 7 bases. The CDR3 is made up of 14 amino acids. J was trimmed by 1 base and V by 10 bases; bases with no gene match: 6. The CDR3 region is CANSPGGNTGELFF. The CDR3 DNA is TGTGCCAATTCTCCAGGGGGGAACACCGGGGAGCTGTTTTTT.

Ten or more counts support this clonotype. The V gene is TRBV9, the J gene TRBJ2-2; D remains ambiguous. With 0 bases removed from V and 0 bases from J, the gap between germline ends came to 9 bases. CDR1 and CDR2 (germline): SGDLS, YYNGEE. The CDR3 sequence is 16 residues long. CDR3 DNA: TGTGCCAGCAGCGTAGGGGCGGACGCGAACACCGGGGAGCTGTTTTTT. Translated: CASSVGADANTGELFF.

This clonotype was found a few times. This rearrangement joins TRBV20-1 to TRBJ1-1, with D unclear. CDR1 is DFQATT, CDR2 SNEGSKA, per germline (reference sequence). There are 14 residues in the CDR3. Trimming pared 0 bases from V and 11 bases from J, leaving 19 bases between. CDR3 loop: CSARDRNSGVGAFF. DNA of the CDR3: TGCAGTGCTAGAGATCGTAATAGTGGGGTGGGGGCTTTCTTT.

Many counts were recorded for this clonotype. The chain joins TRBV6-1 to TRBJ2-3; D unresolved. CDR3 length equals 11 residues. V was cut by 7 bases and J by 2 bases, with 4 bases left in between. Per the germline V gene, CDR1 is MNHNS and CDR2 is SASEGT. In DNA, the CDR3 is TGTGCCAGCACCTACACAGATACGCAGTATTTT. Translated: CASTYTDTQYF.

This clonotype was seen at least ten times. The V call is TRBV10-2, the J call TRBJ2-7; D remains unclear. The V end was cut by 1 base, the J end by 3 bases, with 7 bases between. CDR3 size: 13 residues. Germline V lookup: CDR1 WSHSY, CDR2 SAAADI. CDR3 loop: CASSEWKSYEQYF. The CDR3 DNA follows: TGCGCCAGCAGTGAGTGGAAAAGCTACGAGCAGTACTTC.

V is TRBV6-2 or TRBV6-3 and J is TRBJ2-1, with D maybe TRBD1 (5 bases). CDR3 length: 15 residues. Trimming took 0 bases from V and 3 from J, leaving 9 bases between them. CDR1 is MNHEY, CDR2 SVGEGT, per germline. CDR3 coding DNA: TGTGCCAGCAGTTACTCCGACAGATTCTACAATGAGCAGTTCTTC. This translates into CASSYSDRFYNEQFF.

As regards this clonotype: An end of the junction differs from the germline gene, which may be a read error. The chain recombines TRBV5-5 with TRBJ2-1, with 10 bases lining up with TRBD1. The CDR3 sequence is 16 residues long. Germline CDR1 reads SGHKS; CDR2 reads YYEKEE (reference sequence). CDR3 in amino acids: CASSPMDRGGYNEQFF. Written as DNA, the CDR3 is TGTGCTAGCAGCCCGATGGACAGGGGGGGGTACAATGAGCAGTTCTTC. The variable domain in full, with the rest retrieved from reference TRBV5-5 and TRBJ2-1, is DAGVTQSPTHLIKTRGQQVTLRCSPISGHKSVSWYQQVLGQGPQFIFQYYEKEERGRGNFPDRFSARQFPNYSSELNVNALLLGDSALYLCASSPMDRGGYNEQFFGPGTRLTVL.

As regards this clonotype: At one boundary the junction diverges from the germline segment, which might be a read error. The V gene is TRBV12-3 or TRBV12-4, the J gene TRBJ2-3; 10 bases match TRBD2. CDR3 length: 16 residues. The CDR3 loop reads CASSWAASGSTDKQYF. The DNA for the CDR3 is TGTGCCAGCAGTTGGGCGGCTAGCGGGAGCACAGATAAGCAGTATTTT.

This clonotype was seen at least ten times. The gene calls are TRBV28 and TRBJ2-1; D gene unclear. The germline V gene has CDR1 MDHEN and CDR2 SYDVKM. V was shortened by 6 bases and J by 3 bases, with 9 bases between the two germline ends. The length of the CDR3 is 13 residues. CDR3 loop: CASSRKHYNEQFF. The DNA of the CDR3 is TGTGCCAGCAGCCGAAAGCACTACAATGAGCAGTTCTTC.

The chain recombines TRBV5-1 with TRBJ2-5; 10 bases fit TRBD1. The CDR3 has 15 amino acids. J gave up 3 bases and V 8 bases, and 10 bases lay outside the gene matches. CDR1 is SGHRS, CDR2 YFSETQ, per germline. The CDR3, as DNA: TGCGCCAGTTGCGATTCCGGGACAGGGGAAGAGACCCAGTACTTC. Protein: CASCDSGTGEETQYF.

This clonotype was seen many times. The chain joins TRBV4-2 to TRBJ2-5; 11 nucleotides line up with TRBD2. J lost 2 bases, V lost 1 base, and 3 bases had no gene match. This CDR3 region has 16 residues. Germline values: CDR1 LGHNA, CDR2 YNFKEQ. The CDR3 loop reads CASSQGPSGGQETQYF. In DNA form, the CDR3 reads TGTGCCAGCAGCCAAGGTCCTAGCGGGGGGCAAGAGACCCAGTACTTC.

This clonotype has ten or more counts. The chain carries TRBV5-1 and TRBJ2-6; D gene uncertain. Trimming shortened V by 5 bases and J by 1 base, and 4 bases separated the two germline ends. Germline CDR1 reads SGHRS; CDR2 reads YFSETQ. The CDR3 extends over 13 amino acids. The DNA of the CDR3 is TGCGCCAGCAGGGAGTCTGGGGCCAACGTCCTGACTTTC. It yields the protein CASRESGANVLTF.

This clonotype was counted at least ten times. V gene TRBV5-6 combines with J gene TRBJ2-5, with TRBD2 matching over 12 bases. CDR3 length equals 18 residues. V lost 0 bases, J lost 2 bases, and 8 bases stayed unmatched. Per the germline V gene, CDR1 is SGHDT and CDR2 is YYEEEE. The CDR3 region is CASSLARTSGVVQETQYF. DNA of the CDR3: TGTGCCAGCAGCTTGGCCAGGACTAGCGGGGTAGTTCAAGAGACCCAGTACTTC.

This rearrangement joins TRBV10-3 to TRBJ2-1; 7 bases map to TRBD1. V gave up 10 bases and J gave up 8 bases; unmatched junction bases: 5. Germline V lookup: CDR1 ENHRY, CDR2 SYGVKD. The CDR3 has 11 amino acids. CDR3 bases: TGTGCCACCACAGGGGTTGATGAGCAGTTCTTC. Its translation is CATTGVDEQFF.

This clonotype was detected many times. This chain joins TRBV6-2 or TRBV6-3 and TRBJ2-1; a possible D gene is TRBD2 (6 bases). There are 15 residues in the CDR3. The ends were cut back, 2 bases at V and 7 bases at J, with 15 bases in the middle. Germline V gene lookup returns CDR1 MNHEY and CDR2 SVGEGT. In DNA form, the CDR3 reads TGTGCCAGCAGTTACATGGAGGGATTGGGAAATGAGCAGTTCTTC. Residues: CASSYMEGLGNEQFF.

This clonotype was counted between two and nine times. The rearrangement uses TRBV7-2 and TRBJ2-7; D might be TRBD1 (6 bases). V was clipped by 5 bases and J by 5 bases, with 7 bases between them. This CDR3 region has 11 residues. CDR1 is SGHTA, CDR2 FQGNSA, per germline. This CDR3 reads CASSRQDEQYF. The CDR3 bases are TGTGCCAGCAGCCGACAGGACGAGCAGTACTTC.

This clonotype appeared many times. J is TRBJ2-7 and V is TRBV5-1, with D possibly being TRBD2 (6 bases). Germline CDR1 SGHRS, CDR2 YFSETQ. The length of the CDR3 is 14 residues. Trimming pared 6 bases from V and 3 bases from J, leaving 16 bases between. Here the CDR3 reads CASNEAGLNYEQYF. The CDR3 DNA is TGCGCCAGCAATGAGGCGGGGCTGAACTACGAGCAGTACTTC.

There are many counts of this clonotype. The J gene is TRBJ2-3, the V gene TRBV28, with no clear D. Germline V gives CDR1 MDHEN, CDR2 SYDVKM. The V end lost 3 bases, the J end lost 0 bases, and 7 bases lay between the germline ends. The CDR3 is 14 amino acids. The CDR3 DNA follows: TGTGCCAGCAGTTTGCAGGCTAGCACAGATACGCAGTATTTT. Translation: CASSLQASTDTQYF. Based on the CDR3 plus reference TRBV28 and TRBJ2-3, the full variable domain is DVKVTQSSRYLVKRTGEKVFLECVQDMDHENMFWYRQDPGLGLRLIYFSYDVKMKEKGDIPEGYSVSREKKERFSLILESASTNQTSMYLCASSLQASTDTQYFGPGTRLTVL.

There are many counts of this clonotype. The chain links TRBV6-1 to TRBJ1-1, with 7 bases identical to TRBD1. Germline CDR1 MNHNS, CDR2 SASEGT. V lost 6 bases, J lost 4 bases, and 5 bases stayed unmatched. This CDR3 region has 13 residues. The CDR3 DNA reads as TGTGCCAGCAGGCAGGGGGAGGCCACTGAAGCTTTCTTT. Amino acids: CASRQGEATEAFF.

The chain employs TRBV27 and TRBJ1-6; no definite D call. Germline V gene sequence: CDR1 MNHEY, CDR2 SMNVEV (reference sequence). The CDR3 extends over 13 amino acids. V dropped 3 bases and J dropped 7 bases, with 7 bases sitting between them. CDR3 sequence: CASSFNPNSPLHF. CDR3 nucleotide sequence: TGTGCCAGCAGTTTTAACCCCAATTCACCCCTCCACTTT.

This clonotype was observed a few times. This chain links TRBV20-1 with TRBJ2-7; weak D call: TRBD1 (5 bases). Germline CDR1 reads DFQATT; CDR2 reads SNEGSKA (reference sequence). There are 14 residues in the CDR3. Trimming cost V 7 bases and J 2 bases, with 18 bases left between them. CDR3 in DNA: TGCAGTGTCACACATCCGGACAAAACCTACGAGCAGTACTTC. Protein product: CSVTHPDKTYEQYF.

This clonotype was seen at least ten times. J is TRBJ2-1 and V is TRBV24-1; the match to TRBD1 covers 7 bases. The germline gives CDR1 KGHDR, CDR2 SFDVKD. After removal of 1 base from V and 6 bases from J, the junction contained 8 bases not matched to a gene. The CDR3 is 16 amino acids. CDR3 in DNA: TGTGCCACCAGTGATTTAGGGCAGGGGGAAGGCAATGAGCAGTTCTTC. Its translation: CATSDLGQGEGNEQFF.

This clonotype was seen many times. This chain uses TRBV28 with TRBJ1-6, with 8 bases identical to TRBD1. The CDR3 contains 14 residues. Germline V gene data show CDR1 as MDHEN and CDR2 as SYDVKM. V shed 8 bases and J 8 bases; nucleotides not matched to a gene: 8. The CDR3 loop is CASSPLTGDSPLHF. CDR3 in DNA: TGTGCCAGCTCTCCGTTGACAGGGGATTCACCCCTCCACTTT.

This clonotype was seen repeatedly, ten times or more. V and J are TRBV12-3 or TRBV12-4 and TRBJ1-2; D possibly corresponds to TRBD1 (6 bases). Trimming left V 7 bases short and J 3 bases short, with 15 bases between. The CDR3 spans 14 residues. CDR3 DNA: TGTGCCAGCACCTCCACAGGGATCGACTATGGCTACACCTTC. Its protein is CASTSTGIDYGYTF.

This clonotype was seen once. A much larger clone is a single base away; this may be a read error. The CDR3 does not end in the conserved phenylalanine or tryptophan, so this is likely a read error. The V call is TRBV5-1, the J call TRBJ1-2; D is undetermined. V was pared by 1 base and J by 4 bases, with 11 bases between. CDR3 size: 14 residues. The germline CDR1 and CDR2 sequences are SGHRS and YFSETQ. As DNA, the CDR3 is TGCGCCAGCAGCTTGACCCGAAGTTCCTATGGCTACACCTCC. This gives the protein CASSLTRSSYGYTS.